Shown below are 8 T cell receptor beta chains from a single sample sequenced in a study of CXCR3-negative and CXCR3-positive naive CD8 T cells. The TRB libraries of cDNA were built by UMI-labeled 5' RACE. After re-calling the 5' RACE reads, TCRdb lists one entry per CDR3 protein, DNA absent. The sample holds about 120,000 distinct CDR3 sequences. The sample comprised naive CXCR3- CD8+ T cells from blood. Subset of the sample: CD45RO-CCR7+CD27+CD95- naive CD8+ T cells lacking CXCR3 (TNR3-). The receptors stem from a human donor in good health. Some clones in this sample may be carry-over from other donors' samples.

The chain recombines TRBV4-1 with TRBJ2-2; TCRdb reports TRBD1, a call that lacks DNA to check it against. The CDR3 is made up of 15 amino acids. The germline V gene has CDR1 MGHRA and CDR2 YSYEKL. CDR3 loop: CASSFGGGGTGELFF.

The chain joins TRBV24-1 to TRBJ2-1; checking the TCRdb D call of TRBD1 is not possible without DNA. Looked up from germline, CDR1 is KGHDR and CDR2 is SFDVKD. The CDR3 runs to 18 residues. The CDR3 protein is CATSDPPLWEGSYNEQFF.

The chain joins TRBV7-3 to TRBJ1-2. CDR3 size: 13 residues. The germline gives CDR1 SGHTA, CDR2 FQGTGA. This CDR3 reads CASSLNRYYGYTF.

The chain joins TRBV2 to TRBJ1-6; the D call from TCRdb, TRBD1, cannot be confirmed without DNA. CDR3 size: 14 residues. The germline gives CDR1 SNHLY, CDR2 FYNNEI. The CDR3 loop reads CASSEEGDNSPLHF.

The V and J genes are TRBV5-1 and TRBJ1-1. This CDR3 region has 13 residues. Germline V CDR1 and CDR2: SGHRS, YFSETQ. The CDR3 loop is CASRGRDGTEAFF.

The rearrangement uses TRBV20-1 and TRBJ1-5; TCRdb's assignment of TRBD1 cannot be checked, as there is no DNA. The CDR3 has 15 residues. The germline CDR1 and CDR2 sequences are DFQATT and SNEGSKA (reference sequence). The CDR3: CSARELGGSNQPQHF.

This chain links TRBV20-1 with TRBJ2-7. The germline CDR1 and CDR2 sequences are DFQATT and SNEGSKA (reference sequence). The CDR3 length is 13 residues. The CDR3 loop reads CSAREGHSYEQYF.

The rearrangement joins TRBV28 to TRBJ1-2; the D gene TCRdb calls, TRBD1, cannot be checked with no DNA. Germline V gene lookup returns CDR1 MDHEN and CDR2 SYDVKM. The CDR3 is made up of 14 amino acids. The CDR3 loop reads CASSRDGSNYGYTF.